The clone carrying this T cell receptor (beta chain) turned up a few times. This record comes from a study of blood T cells in healthy people across ages. Then a second PCR, running about 6 to 12 cycles, was carried out with a sample-barcoded 5' primer and a J-beta primer mix. TCRdb passed the 5' RACE reads through MiXCR, listing each CDR3 protein once. The data show 920,000 or so distinct CDR3 sequences, more than 35% seen once. After removal of 4 bases from V and 5 bases from J, the junction contained 12 bases not matched to a gene. CDR1 is SGHDT and CDR2 is YYEEEE in the germline V gene. The CDR3 is 16 amino acids.

V usage is TRBV5-6 and J usage is TRBJ2-7; 10 positions agree with TRBD2. The TCR originated in a woman aged 55-69 years in good health. The specimen sequenced was blood. The CDR3 loop reads CASSPIPSGRKDEQYF. DNA of the CDR3: TGTGCCAGCAGCCCCATCCCTAGCGGGAGAAAAGACGAGCAGTACTTC.